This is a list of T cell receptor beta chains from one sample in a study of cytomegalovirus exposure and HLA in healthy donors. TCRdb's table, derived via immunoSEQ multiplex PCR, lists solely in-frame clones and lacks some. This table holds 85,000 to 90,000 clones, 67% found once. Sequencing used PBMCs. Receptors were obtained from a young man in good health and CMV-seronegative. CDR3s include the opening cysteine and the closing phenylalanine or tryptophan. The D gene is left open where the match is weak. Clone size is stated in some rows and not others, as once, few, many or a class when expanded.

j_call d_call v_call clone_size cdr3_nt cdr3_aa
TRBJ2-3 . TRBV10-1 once TGCGCCAGACAGGACTACACAGATACGCAGTATTTT CARQDYTDTQYF
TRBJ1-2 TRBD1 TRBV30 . TGTGCCTGGAGCGACCCGGGACAGAGGGTATATGGCTACACCTTC CAWSDPGQRVYGYTF
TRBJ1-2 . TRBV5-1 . TGCGCCAGCAGCCTCGAGGATACCTCCTATGGCTACACCTTC CASSLEDTSYGYTF
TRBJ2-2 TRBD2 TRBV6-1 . TGTGCCAGTCGGGGCGGGGGGGATTTCACCGGGGAGCTGTTTTTT CASRGGGDFTGELFF
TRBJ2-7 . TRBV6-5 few TGTGCCAGCAGTTACGCGCCTCCGAGCTCCTACGAGCAGTACTTC CASSYAPPSSYEQYF
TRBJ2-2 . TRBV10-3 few TGTGCCATCAGTGAGGGCACAGGGCTCGGGGAGCTGTTTTTT CAISEGTGLGELFF
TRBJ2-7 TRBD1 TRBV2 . TGTGCCAGCAGTGGGGCCTCAAACAGGGGGCGCGACGAGCAGTACTTC CASSGASNRGRDEQYF
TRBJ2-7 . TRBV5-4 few TGTGCCAGCAGCTTGGGCGGAACCTACGAGCAGTACTTC CASSLGGTYEQYF
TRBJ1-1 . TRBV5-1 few TGCGCCAGCACTTTGCAGGATGGGAACACTGAAGCTTTCTTT CASTLQDGNTEAFF
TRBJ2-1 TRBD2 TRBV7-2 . TGTGCCAGCAGCCTGGGACTAGCGGGAGTTGCCGAGCAGTTCTTC CASSLGLAGVAEQFF
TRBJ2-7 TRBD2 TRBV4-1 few TGCGCCAGCAGAGGGGGACTAGCGGGCTCCTACGAGCAGTACTTC CASRGGLAGSYEQYF
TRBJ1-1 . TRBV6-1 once TGTGCCAGCAGCAGGGGTATGAACACTGAAGCTTTCTTT CASSRGMNTEAFF
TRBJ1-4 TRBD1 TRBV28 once TGTGCCAGCAGTTTGCCAGACAGGGGGCAGGCTGAAAAACTGTTTTTT CASSLPDRGQAEKLFF
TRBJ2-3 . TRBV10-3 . TGTGCCATCAGTGGGGACTGGCATCCTGGTACGCAGTATTTT CAISGDWHPGTQYF
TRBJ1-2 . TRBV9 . TGTGCCAGCAGCGTAGTGGAGGGACCATCTGGCTACACCTTC CASSVVEGPSGYTF
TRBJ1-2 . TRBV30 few TGTGCCTGGAGCGTATACAGGGAGATGGGCTATGGCTACACCTTC CAWSVYREMGYGYTF
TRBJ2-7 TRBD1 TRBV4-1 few TGCGCCAGCAGCCAAGAGGCCCCGGACAGGGGGTTAGAGCAGTACTTC CASSQEAPDRGLEQYF
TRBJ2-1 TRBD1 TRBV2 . TGTGCCAGCGGGGGTGGGGACAGGTCGTACTATGAGCAGTTCTTC CASGGGDRSYYEQFF
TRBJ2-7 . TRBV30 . TGTGCCTGGGAAACAGGGAGCAGCTACGAGCAGTACTTC CAWETGSSYEQYF
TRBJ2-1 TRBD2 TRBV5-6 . TGTGCCAGCAGCTTAGGCGGGGGGGTAGGGCAGTTCTTC CASSLGGGVGQFF
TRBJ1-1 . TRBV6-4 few TGTGCCAGCAGTCAGGGCCTGAACACTGAAGCTTTCTTT CASSQGLNTEAFF